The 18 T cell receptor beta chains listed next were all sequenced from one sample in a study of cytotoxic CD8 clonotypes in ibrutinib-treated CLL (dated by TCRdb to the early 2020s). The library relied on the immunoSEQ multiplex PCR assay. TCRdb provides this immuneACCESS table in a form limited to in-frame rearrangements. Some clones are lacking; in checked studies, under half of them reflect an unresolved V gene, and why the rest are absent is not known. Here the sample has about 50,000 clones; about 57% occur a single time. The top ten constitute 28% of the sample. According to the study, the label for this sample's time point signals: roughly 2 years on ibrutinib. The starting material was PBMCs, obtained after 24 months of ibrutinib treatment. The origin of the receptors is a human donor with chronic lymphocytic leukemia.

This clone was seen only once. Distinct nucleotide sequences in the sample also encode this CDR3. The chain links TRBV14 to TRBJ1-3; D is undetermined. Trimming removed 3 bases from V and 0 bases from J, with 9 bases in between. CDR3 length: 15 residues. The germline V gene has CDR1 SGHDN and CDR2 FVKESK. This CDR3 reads CASSHRGSSGNTIYF. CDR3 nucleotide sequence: TGTGCCAGCAGCCATCGCGGGAGCTCTGGAAACACCATATATTTT.

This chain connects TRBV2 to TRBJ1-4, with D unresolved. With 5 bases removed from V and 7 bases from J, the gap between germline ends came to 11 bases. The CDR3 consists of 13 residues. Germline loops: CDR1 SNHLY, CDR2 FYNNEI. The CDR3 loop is CASSRTEIEKLFF. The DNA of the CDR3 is TGTGCCAGCAGTAGAACAGAAATTGAAAAACTGTTTTTT.

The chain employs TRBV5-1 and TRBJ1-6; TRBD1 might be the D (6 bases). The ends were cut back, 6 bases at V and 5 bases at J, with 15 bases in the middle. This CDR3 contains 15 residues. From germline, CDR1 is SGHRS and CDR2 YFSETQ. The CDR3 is CASTPQGGDNSPLHF. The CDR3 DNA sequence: TGCGCCAGCACCCCACAGGGTGGAGATAATTCACCCCTCCACTTT.

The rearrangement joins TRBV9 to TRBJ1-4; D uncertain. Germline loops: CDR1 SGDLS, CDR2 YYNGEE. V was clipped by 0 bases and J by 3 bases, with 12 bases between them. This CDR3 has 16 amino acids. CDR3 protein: CASSVGRAGANEKLFF. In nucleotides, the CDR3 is TGTGCCAGCAGCGTAGGGAGGGCCGGAGCTAATGAAAAACTGTTTTTT.

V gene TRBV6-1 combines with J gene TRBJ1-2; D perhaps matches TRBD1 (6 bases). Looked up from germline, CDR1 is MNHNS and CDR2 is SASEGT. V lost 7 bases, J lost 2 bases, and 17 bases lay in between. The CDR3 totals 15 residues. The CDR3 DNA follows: TGTGCCAGCATAGGGACTACAGGGCCCAACTATGGCTACACCTTC. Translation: CASIGTTGPNYGYTF.

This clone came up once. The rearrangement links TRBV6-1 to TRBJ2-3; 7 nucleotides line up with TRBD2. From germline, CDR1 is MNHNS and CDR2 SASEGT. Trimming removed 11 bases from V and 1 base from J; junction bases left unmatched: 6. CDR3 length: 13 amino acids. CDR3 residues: CAAYRGGTDTQYF. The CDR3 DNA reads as TGTGCCGCTTACCGGGGGGGCACAGATACGCAGTATTTT.

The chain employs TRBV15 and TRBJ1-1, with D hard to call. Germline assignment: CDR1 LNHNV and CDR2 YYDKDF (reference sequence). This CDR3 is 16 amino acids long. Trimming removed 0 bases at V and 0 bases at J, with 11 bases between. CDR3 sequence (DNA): TGTGCCACCAGCAGAGAAACAGATAACATGAACACTGAAGCTTTCTTT. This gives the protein CATSRETDNMNTEAFF. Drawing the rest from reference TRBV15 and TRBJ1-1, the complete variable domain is DAMVIQNPRYQVTQFGKPVTLSCSQTLNHNVMYWYQQKSSQAPKLLFHYYDKDFNNEADTPDNFQSRRPNTSFCFLDIRSPGLGDTAMYLCATSRETDNMNTEAFFGQGTRLTVV.

This CDR3 is CASSLASNYEQYF. In nucleotides, the CDR3 is TGTGCCAGCAGCTTAGCGAGTAACTACGAGCAGTACTTC. V gene TRBV7-2 combines with J gene TRBJ2-7; D gene uncertain. The CDR3 contains 13 residues. Germline CDR1 and CDR2: SGHTA and FQGNSA. V was clipped by 0 bases and J by 3 bases, with 6 bases between them.

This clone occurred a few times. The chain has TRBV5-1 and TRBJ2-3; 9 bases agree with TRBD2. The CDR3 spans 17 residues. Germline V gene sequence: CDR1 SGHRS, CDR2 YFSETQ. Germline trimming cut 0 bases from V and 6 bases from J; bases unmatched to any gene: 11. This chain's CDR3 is CASSLETATSGGDTQYF. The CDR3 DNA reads TGCGCCAGCAGCTTGGAAACGGCGACTAGCGGAGGGGATACGCAGTATTTT.

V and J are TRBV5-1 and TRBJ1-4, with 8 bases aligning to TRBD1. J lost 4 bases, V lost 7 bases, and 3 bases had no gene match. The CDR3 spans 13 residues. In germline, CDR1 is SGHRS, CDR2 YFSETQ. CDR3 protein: CASGTGVNEKLFF. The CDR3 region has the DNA TGCGCCAGCGGGACAGGAGTTAATGAAAAACTGTTTTTT.

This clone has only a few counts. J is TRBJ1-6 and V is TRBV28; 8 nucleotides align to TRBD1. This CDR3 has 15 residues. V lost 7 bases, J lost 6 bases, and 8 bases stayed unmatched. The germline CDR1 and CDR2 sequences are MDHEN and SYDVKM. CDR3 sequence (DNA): TGTGCCAGCACTAGAGACAGGGGCGGTAATTCACCCCTCCACTTT. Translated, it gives CASTRDRGGNSPLHF. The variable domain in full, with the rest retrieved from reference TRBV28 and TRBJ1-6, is DVKVTQSSRYLVKRTGEKVFLECVQDMDHENMFWYRQDPGLGLRLIYFSYDVKMKEKGDIPEGYSVSREKKERFSLILESASTNQTSMYLCASTRDRGGNSPLHFGNGTRLTVT.

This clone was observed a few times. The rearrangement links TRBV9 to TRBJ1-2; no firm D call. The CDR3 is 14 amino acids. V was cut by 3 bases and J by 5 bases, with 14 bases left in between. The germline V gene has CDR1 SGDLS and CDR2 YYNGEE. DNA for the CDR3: TGTGCCAGCAGCGGAGACGGGAGTTCATATGGCTACACCTTC. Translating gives CASSGDGSSYGYTF.

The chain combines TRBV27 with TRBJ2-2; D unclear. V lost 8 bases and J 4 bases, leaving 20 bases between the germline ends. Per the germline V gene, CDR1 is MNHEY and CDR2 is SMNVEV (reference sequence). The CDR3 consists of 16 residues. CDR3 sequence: CASHTGLTSSTGELFF. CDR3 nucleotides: TGTGCCAGCCATACGGGCCTCACCTCTAGCACCGGGGAGCTGTTTTTT.

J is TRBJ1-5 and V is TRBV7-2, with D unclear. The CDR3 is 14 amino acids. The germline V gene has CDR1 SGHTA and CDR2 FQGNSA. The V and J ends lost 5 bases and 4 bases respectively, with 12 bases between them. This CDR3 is CASSPRRGNQPQHF. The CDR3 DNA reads TGTGCCAGCAGCCCAAGAAGAGGGAATCAGCCCCAGCATTTT.

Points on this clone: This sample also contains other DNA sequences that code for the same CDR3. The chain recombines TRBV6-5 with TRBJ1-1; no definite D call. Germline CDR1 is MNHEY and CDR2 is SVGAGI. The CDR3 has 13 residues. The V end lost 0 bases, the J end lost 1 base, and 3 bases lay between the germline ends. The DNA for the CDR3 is TGTGCCAGCAGTTACTCGCGGAACACTGAAGCTTTCTTT. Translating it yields CASSYSRNTEAFF.

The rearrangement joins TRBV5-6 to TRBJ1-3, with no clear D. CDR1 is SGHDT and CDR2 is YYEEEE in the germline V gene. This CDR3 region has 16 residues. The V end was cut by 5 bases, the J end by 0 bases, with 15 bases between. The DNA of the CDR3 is TGTGCCAGCAGTGGGTATAGAGGCCCCTCTGGAAACACCATATATTTT. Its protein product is CASSGYRGPSGNTIYF.

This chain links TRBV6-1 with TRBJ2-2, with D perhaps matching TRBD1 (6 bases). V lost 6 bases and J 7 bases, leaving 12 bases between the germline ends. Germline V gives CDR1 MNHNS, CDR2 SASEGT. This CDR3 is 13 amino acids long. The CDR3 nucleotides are TGTGCCAGCAGAGCCCCCAGGGGCGGGGAGCTGTTTTTT. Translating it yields CASRAPRGGELFF.

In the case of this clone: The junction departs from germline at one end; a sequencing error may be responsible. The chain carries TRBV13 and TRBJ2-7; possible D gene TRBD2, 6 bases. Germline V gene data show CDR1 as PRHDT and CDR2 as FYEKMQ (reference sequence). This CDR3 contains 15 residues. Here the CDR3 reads CASSPGTGEGYEQYF. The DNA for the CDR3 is TGCGCCAGCAGCCCGGGGACGGGGGAAGGATACGAGCAGTACTTC.